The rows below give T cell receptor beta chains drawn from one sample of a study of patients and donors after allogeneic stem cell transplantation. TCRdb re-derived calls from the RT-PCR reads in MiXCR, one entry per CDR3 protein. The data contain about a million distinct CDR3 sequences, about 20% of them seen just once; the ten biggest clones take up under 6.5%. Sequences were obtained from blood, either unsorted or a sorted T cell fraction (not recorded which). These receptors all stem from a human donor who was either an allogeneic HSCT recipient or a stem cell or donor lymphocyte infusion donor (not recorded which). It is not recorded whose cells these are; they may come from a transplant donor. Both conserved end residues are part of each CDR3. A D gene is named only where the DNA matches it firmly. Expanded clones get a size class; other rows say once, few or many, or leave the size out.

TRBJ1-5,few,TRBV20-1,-,TGCAGTGCTAGAGATTACACAGCCTCGTATCAGCCCCAGCATTTT,CSARDYTASYQPQHF
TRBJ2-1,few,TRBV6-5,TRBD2,TGTGCCAGCAGTTACTTGGCTAGCGGGGGGGTTTTCAATGAGCAGTTCTTC,CASSYLASGGVFNEQFF
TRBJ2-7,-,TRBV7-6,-,TGTGCCAGCAGCTCAACTAGCTCCTACGAGCAGTACTTC,CASSSTSSYEQYF
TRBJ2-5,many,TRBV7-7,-,TGTGCTAGCAGCTCTGGGAGGCTTCAAGAGACCCAGTACTTC,CASSSGRLQETQYF
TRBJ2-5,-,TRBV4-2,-,TGTGCCAGCAGCCAGTACAGCGGCGGGCCAAGACAAGAGACCCAGTACTTC,CASSQYSGGPRQETQYF
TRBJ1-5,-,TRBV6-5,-,TGTGCCAGCAGTTACCGAGGGACCAATCAGCCCCAGCATTTT,CASSYRGTNQPQHF
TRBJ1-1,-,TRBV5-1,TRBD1,TGCGCCAGCAGAAAGACTGCAGGGGGCCAGGGGACTGAAGCTTTCTTT,CASRKTAGGQGTEAFF
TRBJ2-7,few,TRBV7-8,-,TGTGCCAGCAGCTCAAGGAGACGGGACGCAGCCTACGAGCAGTACTTC,CASSSRRRDAAYEQYF
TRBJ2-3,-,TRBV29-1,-,TGCAGCATCCTTGAGGCCCGCACAGATACGCAGTATTTT,CSILEARTDTQYF
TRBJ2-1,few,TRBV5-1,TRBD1,TGCGCCAGCAGCCCGGACAGGGGGTACTACAATGAGCAGTTCTTC,CASSPDRGYYNEQFF
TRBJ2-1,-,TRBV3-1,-,TGTGCCAGCAGCCAAGGCTGGGCCAACAATGAGCAGTTCTTC,CASSQGWANNEQFF
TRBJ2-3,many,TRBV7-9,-,TGTGCCAGCAGCTTAGAGCGGAGCACAGATACGCAGTATTTT,CASSLERSTDTQYF
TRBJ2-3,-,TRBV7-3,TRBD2,TGTGCCAGCAGCTTAGTAGGTAGCGGGGGGACTCGCACAGATACGCAGTATTTT,CASSLVGSGGTRTDTQYF
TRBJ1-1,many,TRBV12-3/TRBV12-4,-,TGTGCCAGCAGCTGGACCATCTACACTGAAGCTTTCTTT,CASSWTIYTEAFF
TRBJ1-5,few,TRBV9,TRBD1,TGTGCCAGCAGCGTAGGCCAGGGGGATTCTCAGCCCCAGCATTTT,CASSVGQGDSQPQHF
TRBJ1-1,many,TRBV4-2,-,TGTGCCAGCAGTCGGGGACCTCCTCACACTGAAGCTTTCTTT,CASSRGPPHTEAFF
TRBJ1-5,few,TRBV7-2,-,TGTGCCAGCAGCTTAGAACATTTCAATCAGCCCCAGCATTTT,CASSLEHFNQPQHF
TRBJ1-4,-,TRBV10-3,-,TGTGCCATCAGTGAAGGGGACGCCCGGGGTGAAAAACTGTTTTTT,CAISEGDARGEKLFF
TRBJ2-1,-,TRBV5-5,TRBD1,TGTGCCAGCAGCTTTTTACAGGGGTACAATGAGCAGTTCTTC,CASSFLQGYNEQFF
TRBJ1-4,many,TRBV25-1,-,TGTGCCAGCAGTGAATATTCTCTGGCTCAGGTAGGAGGGTATGAAAAACTGTTTTTT,CASSEYSLAQVGGYEKLFF
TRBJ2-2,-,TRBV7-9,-,TGTGCCAGCAGCTTAACAGAGAGCACCGGGGAGCTGTTTTTT,CASSLTESTGELFF
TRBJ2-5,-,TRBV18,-,TGTGCCAGCTCACTGACCGGGACTGGGGAGACCCAGTACTTC,CASSLTGTGETQYF
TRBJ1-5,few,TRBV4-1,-,TGCGCCAGCAGCCAAGATGGGGGGCTAGGGAATCAGCCCCAGCATTTT,CASSQDGGLGNQPQHF
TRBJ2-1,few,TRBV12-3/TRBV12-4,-,TGTGCCAGCAGTTTAGGAAGGGCGCGGGGTTCCTACAATGAGCAGTTCTTC,CASSLGRARGSYNEQFF
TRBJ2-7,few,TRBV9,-,TGTGCCAGCAGCTCGGGACTTCGAGGGGAGCAGTACTTC,CASSSGLRGEQYF
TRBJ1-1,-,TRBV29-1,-,TGCAGCGTTCTAGCCACTGAAGCTTTCTTT,CSVLATEAFF
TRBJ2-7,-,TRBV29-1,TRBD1,TGCAGCGTTGATGGGACAGAAGACTACGAGCAGTACTTC,CSVDGTEDYEQYF
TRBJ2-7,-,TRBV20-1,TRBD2,TGCAGTGCTAGGGCTTACGGGAGGGGGGCCCACGAGCAGTACTTC,CSARAYGRGAHEQYF
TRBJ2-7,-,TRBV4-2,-,TGTGCCAGCAGCCAAGATCTTCACTACGAGCAGTACTTC,CASSQDLHYEQYF
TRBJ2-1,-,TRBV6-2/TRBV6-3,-,TGTGCCAGCAGCAGGGACCGGGGTTCGACGGGTGAGCAGTTCTTC,CASSRDRGSTGEQFF
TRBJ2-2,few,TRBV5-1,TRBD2,TGCGCCAGCAGCTTGCTAGCGGCGCACACCGGGGAGCTGTTTTTT,CASSLLAAHTGELFF
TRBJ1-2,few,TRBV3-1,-,TGTGCCAGCAGCGCCGCAGGGGATGGCTACACCTTC,CASSAAGDGYTF
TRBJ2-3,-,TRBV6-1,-,TGTGCCACTGGTGACGCGTATACGCAGTATTTT,CATGDAYTQYF
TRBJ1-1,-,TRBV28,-,TGTGCCAGCAGTTCCCCCGGAGGGGCCGGCGCTTTCTTT,CASSSPGGAGAFF